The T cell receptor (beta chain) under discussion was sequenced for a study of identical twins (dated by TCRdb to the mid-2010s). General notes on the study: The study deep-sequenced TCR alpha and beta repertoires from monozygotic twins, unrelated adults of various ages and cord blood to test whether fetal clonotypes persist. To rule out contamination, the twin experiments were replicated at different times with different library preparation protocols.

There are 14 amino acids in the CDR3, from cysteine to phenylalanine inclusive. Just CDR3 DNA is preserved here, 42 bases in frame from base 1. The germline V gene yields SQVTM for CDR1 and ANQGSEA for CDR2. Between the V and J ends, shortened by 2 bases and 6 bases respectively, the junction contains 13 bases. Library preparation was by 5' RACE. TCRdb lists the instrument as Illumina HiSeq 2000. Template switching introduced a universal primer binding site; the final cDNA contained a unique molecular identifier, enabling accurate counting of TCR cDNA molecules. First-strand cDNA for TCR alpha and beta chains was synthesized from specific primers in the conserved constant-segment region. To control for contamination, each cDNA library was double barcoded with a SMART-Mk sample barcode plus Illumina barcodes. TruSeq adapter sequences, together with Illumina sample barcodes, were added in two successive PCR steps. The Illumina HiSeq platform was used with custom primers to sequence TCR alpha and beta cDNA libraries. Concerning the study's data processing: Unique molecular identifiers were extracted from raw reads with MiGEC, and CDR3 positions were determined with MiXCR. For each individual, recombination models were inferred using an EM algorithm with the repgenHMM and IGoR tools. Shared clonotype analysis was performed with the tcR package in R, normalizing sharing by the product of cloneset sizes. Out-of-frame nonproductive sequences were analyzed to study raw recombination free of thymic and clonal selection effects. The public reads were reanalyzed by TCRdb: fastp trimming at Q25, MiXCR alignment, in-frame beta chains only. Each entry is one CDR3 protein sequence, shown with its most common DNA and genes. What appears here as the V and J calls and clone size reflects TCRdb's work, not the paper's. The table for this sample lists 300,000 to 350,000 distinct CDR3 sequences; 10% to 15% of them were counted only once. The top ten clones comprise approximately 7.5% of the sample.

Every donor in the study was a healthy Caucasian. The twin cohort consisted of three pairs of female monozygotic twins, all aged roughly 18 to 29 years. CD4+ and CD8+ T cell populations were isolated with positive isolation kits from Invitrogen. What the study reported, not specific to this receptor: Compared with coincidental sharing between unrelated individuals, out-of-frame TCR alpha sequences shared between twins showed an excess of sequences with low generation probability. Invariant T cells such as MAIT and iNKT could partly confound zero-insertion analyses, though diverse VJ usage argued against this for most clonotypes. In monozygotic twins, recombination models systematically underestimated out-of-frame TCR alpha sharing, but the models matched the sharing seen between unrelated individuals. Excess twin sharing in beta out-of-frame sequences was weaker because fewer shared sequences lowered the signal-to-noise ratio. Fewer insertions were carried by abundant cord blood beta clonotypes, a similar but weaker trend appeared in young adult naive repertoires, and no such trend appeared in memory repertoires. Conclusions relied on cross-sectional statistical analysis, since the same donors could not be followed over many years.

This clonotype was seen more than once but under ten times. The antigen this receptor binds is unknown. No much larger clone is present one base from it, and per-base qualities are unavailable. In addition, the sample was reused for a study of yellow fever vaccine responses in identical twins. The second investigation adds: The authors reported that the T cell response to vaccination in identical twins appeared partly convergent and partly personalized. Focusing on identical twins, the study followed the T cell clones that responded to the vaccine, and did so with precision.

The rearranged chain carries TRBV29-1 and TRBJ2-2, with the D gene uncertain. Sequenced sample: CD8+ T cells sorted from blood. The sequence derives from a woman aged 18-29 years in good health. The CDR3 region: CSVELHGRAGELFF. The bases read TGCAGCGTTGAACTTCACGGACGGGCCGGGGAGCTGTTTTTT.